Listed below are T cell receptor beta chains from one sample, sequenced in a study of cytomegalovirus exposure and HLA in healthy donors. Clones were read by immunoSEQ multiplex PCR, and TCRdb kept only the in-frame ones, dropping some. The sample consists of around 220,000 clones, about 75% of them appearing once. Sequenced: PBMCs. Every receptor here comes from a man younger than 30 in good health and CMV-seronegative. Both conserved end residues are part of each CDR3. The D gene is left open where the match is weak. The size of a clone is reported for some rows only, either as once, few or many, or as a class for expanded clones.

d_call: .; j_call: TRBJ2-7; v_call: TRBV5-1; clone_size: .; cdr3_aa: CASSLQAAYEQYF; cdr3_nt: TGCGCCAGCAGCTTACAGGCCGCCTACGAGCAGTACTTC
d_call: TRBD2; j_call: TRBJ2-7; v_call: TRBV2; clone_size: .; cdr3_aa: CASTGTSGGYEQYF; cdr3_nt: TGTGCCAGCACCGGGACTAGCGGGGGCTACGAGCAGTACTTC
d_call: .; j_call: TRBJ1-1; v_call: TRBV14; clone_size: .; cdr3_aa: CASSQAWRGQRTEAFF; cdr3_nt: TGTGCCAGCAGCCAAGCTTGGAGGGGCCAGAGGACTGAAGCTTTCTTT
d_call: TRBD2; j_call: TRBJ2-1; v_call: TRBV12-5; clone_size: once; cdr3_aa: CASGAREIGDNEQFF; cdr3_nt: TGTGCTAGTGGTGCGCGGGAGATAGGCGACAATGAGCAGTTCTTC
d_call: .; j_call: TRBJ1-2; v_call: TRBV19; clone_size: once; cdr3_aa: CASSPTGSPYGYTF; cdr3_nt: TGTGCCAGTAGTCCCACAGGCTCCCCCTATGGCTACACCTTC
d_call: TRBD2; j_call: TRBJ2-5; v_call: TRBV10-3; clone_size: .; cdr3_aa: CAISLGGEQETQYF; cdr3_nt: TGTGCCATCAGCCTCGGGGGGGAACAAGAGACCCAGTACTTC
d_call: .; j_call: TRBJ1-2; v_call: TRBV10-3; clone_size: .; cdr3_aa: CAISESTEQGAF; cdr3_nt: TGTGCCATCAGTGAGTCGACAGAACAGGGAGCCTTC
d_call: TRBD1; j_call: TRBJ1-2; v_call: TRBV4-3; clone_size: .; cdr3_aa: CASSQNSGQVYGYTF; cdr3_nt: TGCGCCAGCAGCCAGAATTCGGGACAGGTCTATGGCTACACCTTC
d_call: .; j_call: TRBJ2-1; v_call: TRBV28; clone_size: .; cdr3_aa: CASSLNNEQFF; cdr3_nt: TGTGCCAGCAGCCTAAACAATGAGCAGTTCTTC
d_call: TRBD2; j_call: TRBJ2-1; v_call: TRBV18; clone_size: .; cdr3_aa: CASSPPTSGNYNEQFF; cdr3_nt: TGTGCCAGCTCACCACCGACTAGCGGAAATTACAATGAGCAGTTCTTC
d_call: TRBD1; j_call: TRBJ1-1; v_call: TRBV5-1; clone_size: .; cdr3_aa: CASSLGQGAHVTEAFF; cdr3_nt: TGCGCCAGCAGCTTGGGACAGGGGGCGCACGTAACTGAAGCTTTCTTT
d_call: TRBD2; j_call: TRBJ2-7; v_call: TRBV2; clone_size: once; cdr3_aa: CASSPTLAGHYEQYF; cdr3_nt: TGTGCCAGCAGCCCTACCCTAGCGGGGCACTACGAGCAGTACTTC
d_call: TRBD1; j_call: TRBJ1-5; v_call: TRBV5-1; clone_size: few; cdr3_aa: CASRRGGTDQPQHF; cdr3_nt: TGCGCCAGCAGACGGGGGGGGACAGATCAGCCCCAGCATTTT
d_call: TRBD1; j_call: TRBJ1-5; v_call: TRBV5-8; clone_size: .; cdr3_aa: CASSLGTGINQPQHF; cdr3_nt: TGTGCCAGCAGCCTAGGGACAGGGATAAATCAGCCCCAGCATTTT
d_call: .; j_call: TRBJ1-5; v_call: TRBV28; clone_size: .; cdr3_aa: CASRTYDSNQPQHF; cdr3_nt: TGTGCCAGCAGGACATATGATAGCAATCAGCCCCAGCATTTT
d_call: TRBD2; j_call: TRBJ2-1; v_call: TRBV5-1; clone_size: .; cdr3_aa: CASSLSGLAPYNEQFF; cdr3_nt: TGCGCCAGCAGCTTGTCCGGACTAGCGCCATACAATGAGCAGTTCTTC
d_call: .; j_call: TRBJ1-6; v_call: TRBV5-6; clone_size: .; cdr3_aa: CASSLYSSSYNSPLHF; cdr3_nt: TGTGCCAGCAGCTTGTATTCCAGCTCCTATAATTCACCCCTCCACTTT
d_call: .; j_call: TRBJ1-2; v_call: TRBV7-2; clone_size: .; cdr3_aa: CASSLAGQSYGYTF; cdr3_nt: TGTGCCAGCAGCTTAGCCGGACAGAGCTATGGCTACACCTTC
d_call: TRBD1; j_call: TRBJ1-2; v_call: TRBV4-3; clone_size: .; cdr3_aa: CASSQAYSGTGIDNYGYTF; cdr3_nt: TGCGCCAGCAGCCAAGCCTACTCCGGGACAGGGATAGATAACTATGGCTACACCTTC
d_call: TRBD1; j_call: TRBJ1-5; v_call: TRBV18; clone_size: .; cdr3_aa: CASSPRQGNQPQHF; cdr3_nt: TGTGCCAGCTCACCAAGACAGGGGAATCAGCCCCAGCATTTT
d_call: .; j_call: TRBJ2-1; v_call: TRBV7-3; clone_size: .; cdr3_aa: CASSLTGVSGNEQFF; cdr3_nt: TGTGCCAGCAGCCTTACGGGAGTATCCGGCAATGAGCAGTTCTTC
d_call: TRBD1; j_call: TRBJ1-4; v_call: TRBV11-2; clone_size: .; cdr3_aa: CASSLDLVEGGHEKLFF; cdr3_nt: TGTGCCAGCAGCTTAGATCTGGTAGAAGGGGGCCATGAAAAACTGTTTTTT
d_call: .; j_call: TRBJ1-2; v_call: TRBV5-1; clone_size: .; cdr3_aa: CASSPQGTDGYTF; cdr3_nt: TGCGCCAGCAGCCCACAGGGAACGGATGGCTACACCTTC
d_call: TRBD2; j_call: TRBJ2-3; v_call: TRBV7-6; clone_size: once; cdr3_aa: CASSPREGWGTDTQYF; cdr3_nt: TGTGCCAGCAGCCCTAGGGAGGGGTGGGGCACAGATACGCAGTATTTT
d_call: TRBD1; j_call: TRBJ1-2; v_call: TRBV11-3; clone_size: .; cdr3_aa: CASSSTDRFLDYGYTF; cdr3_nt: TGTGCCAGCAGCTCCACGGACAGGTTTCTCGACTATGGCTACACCTTC
d_call: .; j_call: TRBJ2-5; v_call: TRBV18; clone_size: .; cdr3_aa: CASQGGNQETQYF; cdr3_nt: TGTGCCAGCCAAGGGGGAAATCAAGAGACCCAGTACTTC
d_call: TRBD1; j_call: TRBJ1-6; v_call: TRBV4-3; clone_size: .; cdr3_aa: CASSQDPPGGSYNSPLHF; cdr3_nt: TGCGCCAGCAGCCAAGATCCCCCAGGGGGCTCCTATAATTCACCCCTCCACTTT
d_call: .; j_call: TRBJ2-5; v_call: TRBV5-1; clone_size: .; cdr3_aa: CASRWGEETQYF; cdr3_nt: TGCGCCAGCAGATGGGGGGAGGAGACCCAGTACTTC
d_call: TRBD1; j_call: TRBJ2-7; v_call: TRBV30; clone_size: .; cdr3_aa: CAWTDRGALEQYF; cdr3_nt: TGTGCCTGGACCGACAGGGGGGCTCTCGAGCAGTACTTC
d_call: TRBD1; j_call: TRBJ1-1; v_call: TRBV10-3; clone_size: few; cdr3_aa: CAISDPGQGWSTEAFF; cdr3_nt: TGTGCCATCAGTGATCCGGGACAGGGATGGAGCACTGAAGCTTTCTTT
d_call: .; j_call: TRBJ2-1; v_call: TRBV6-5; clone_size: .; cdr3_aa: CASSYVGPNEQFF; cdr3_nt: TGTGCCAGCAGTTACGTGGGGCCGAATGAGCAGTTCTTC
d_call: TRBD2; j_call: TRBJ2-2; v_call: TRBV27; clone_size: .; cdr3_aa: CASGTSGGRANTGELFF; cdr3_nt: TGTGCCAGTGGGACTAGCGGGGGCCGGGCGAACACCGGGGAGCTGTTTTTT
d_call: TRBD1; j_call: TRBJ1-5; v_call: TRBV6-1; clone_size: .; cdr3_aa: CASSGRTGDGGNQPQHF; cdr3_nt: TGTGCCAGCAGTGGCCGCACAGGGGATGGAGGCAATCAGCCCCAGCATTTT
d_call: .; j_call: TRBJ1-1; v_call: TRBV7-9; clone_size: .; cdr3_aa: CSSSLARALKGDTEAFF; cdr3_nt: TGTTCCAGCAGCTTAGCACGGGCCTTAAAGGGAGACACTGAAGCTTTCTTT
d_call: .; j_call: TRBJ2-5; v_call: TRBV7-2; clone_size: once; cdr3_aa: CASRLALAQETQYF; cdr3_nt: TGTGCCAGCAGACTAGCTTTGGCCCAAGAGACCCAGTACTTC
d_call: .; j_call: TRBJ2-7; v_call: TRBV6-5; clone_size: .; cdr3_aa: CASRAENTYEQYF; cdr3_nt: TGTGCCAGCAGAGCGGAGAATACCTACGAGCAGTACTTC
d_call: TRBD1; j_call: TRBJ1-2; v_call: TRBV25-1; clone_size: once; cdr3_aa: CASSETGNYGYTF; cdr3_nt: TGTGCCAGCAGTGAGACAGGGAACTATGGCTACACCTTC
d_call: .; j_call: TRBJ1-2; v_call: TRBV28; clone_size: .; cdr3_aa: CASSTVAGAENYGYTF; cdr3_nt: TGTGCCAGCAGTACCGTGGCAGGGGCTGAGAACTATGGCTACACCTTC
d_call: TRBD2; j_call: TRBJ2-1; v_call: TRBV28; clone_size: .; cdr3_aa: CASIFSGGSSYNEQFF; cdr3_nt: TGTGCCAGCATTTTTAGCGGGGGCAGCTCCTACAATGAGCAGTTCTTC
d_call: .; j_call: TRBJ1-4; v_call: TRBV6-5; clone_size: .; cdr3_aa: CASSQINEKLFF; cdr3_nt: TGTGCCAGCAGCCAGATTAATGAAAAACTGTTTTTT
d_call: .; j_call: TRBJ1-2; v_call: TRBV19; clone_size: .; cdr3_aa: CASSTIREGYGYTF; cdr3_nt: TGTGCCAGTAGTACGATCAGGGAGGGCTATGGCTACACCTTC
d_call: .; j_call: TRBJ1-4; v_call: TRBV6-6; clone_size: .; cdr3_aa: CASRGYDGNEKLFF; cdr3_nt: TGTGCCAGCAGGGGCTACGATGGTAATGAAAAACTGTTTTTT
d_call: .; j_call: TRBJ1-1; v_call: TRBV7-2; clone_size: once; cdr3_aa: CASRGGTAAEAFF; cdr3_nt: TGTGCCAGCAGGGGGGGGACGGCCGCTGAAGCTTTCTTT
d_call: .; j_call: TRBJ2-2; v_call: TRBV19; clone_size: .; cdr3_aa: CASISYTGELFF; cdr3_nt: TGTGCCAGTATTTCTTACACCGGGGAGCTGTTTTTT
d_call: TRBD2; j_call: TRBJ2-7; v_call: TRBV5-6; clone_size: .; cdr3_aa: CASSWRLAGVYEQYF; cdr3_nt: TGTGCCAGCAGCTGGAGGCTAGCGGGAGTCTACGAGCAGTACTTC
d_call: .; j_call: TRBJ1-1; v_call: TRBV7-9; clone_size: .; cdr3_aa: CASSEGRNTEAFF; cdr3_nt: TGTGCCAGCAGCGAGGGCAGGAACACTGAAGCTTTCTTT
d_call: TRBD1; j_call: TRBJ2-3; v_call: TRBV19; clone_size: .; cdr3_aa: CASTTGTGDTDTQYF; cdr3_nt: TGTGCCAGTACCACCGGGACAGGGGACACAGATACGCAGTATTTT
d_call: TRBD1; j_call: TRBJ1-2; v_call: TRBV5-6; clone_size: few; cdr3_aa: CASSLVPKRDRAHYGYTF; cdr3_nt: TGTGCCAGCAGCTTGGTACCGAAGAGGGACAGGGCCCACTATGGCTACACCTTC
d_call: TRBD1; j_call: TRBJ2-6; v_call: TRBV29-1; clone_size: .; cdr3_aa: CSVLDRGGSSGANVLTF; cdr3_nt: TGCAGCGTCCTGGACAGGGGGGGGTCCTCTGGGGCCAACGTCCTGACTTTC
d_call: TRBD2; j_call: TRBJ2-7; v_call: TRBV27; clone_size: .; cdr3_aa: CASRVWASGTDEQYF; cdr3_nt: TGTGCCAGCAGAGTTTGGGCTAGCGGGACCGACGAGCAGTACTTC
d_call: TRBD2; j_call: TRBJ2-5; v_call: TRBV28; clone_size: .; cdr3_aa: CASSTSGPSRGYQETQYF; cdr3_nt: TGTGCCAGCTCAACTAGCGGGCCTTCACGGGGGTACCAAGAGACCCAGTACTTC
d_call: .; j_call: TRBJ1-5; v_call: TRBV6-1; clone_size: once; cdr3_aa: CASTGQRYTTQHF; cdr3_nt: TGTGCCAGCACTGGACAGAGGTATACGACCCAGCATTTT
d_call: .; j_call: TRBJ1-2; v_call: TRBV29-1; clone_size: .; cdr3_aa: CSVGRGSDYGYTF; cdr3_nt: TGCAGCGTTGGTAGGGGTTCGGACTATGGCTACACCTTC
d_call: .; j_call: TRBJ2-1; v_call: TRBV4-1; clone_size: .; cdr3_aa: CASSQDTTQDEQFF; cdr3_nt: TGCGCCAGCAGCCAAGATACGACCCAGGATGAGCAGTTCTTC
d_call: TRBD1; j_call: TRBJ2-7; v_call: TRBV7-3; clone_size: .; cdr3_aa: CASSLTGQGSSYEQYF; cdr3_nt: TGTGCCAGCAGCTTAACCGGACAGGGGAGCTCCTACGAGCAGTACTTC
d_call: .; j_call: TRBJ1-5; v_call: TRBV19; clone_size: .; cdr3_aa: CASSVRDTNQPQHF; cdr3_nt: TGTGCCAGTAGTGTCCGGGACACCAATCAGCCCCAGCATTTT
d_call: .; j_call: TRBJ2-7; v_call: TRBV29-1; clone_size: .; cdr3_aa: CSVVLASSYEQYF; cdr3_nt: TGCAGCGTTGTGCTAGCAAGCTCCTACGAGCAGTACTTC
d_call: .; j_call: TRBJ1-1; v_call: TRBV9; clone_size: once; cdr3_aa: CASSVDGGQDEAFF; cdr3_nt: TGTGCCAGCAGCGTAGATGGGGGACAAGATGAAGCTTTCTTT
d_call: TRBD1; j_call: TRBJ2-2; v_call: TRBV7-3; clone_size: once; cdr3_aa: CASSPQGVAGELFF; cdr3_nt: TGTGCCAGCAGCCCCCAGGGGGTTGCCGGGGAGCTGTTTTTT